Listed here are 26 T cell receptor beta chains from one sample, sequenced in a study of shared clonotypes between healthy human individuals. Sequencing was performed with immunoSEQ multiplex PCR; in TCRdb, only in-frame clones are kept and a portion is missing. The sample shows 550,000 to 800,000 clones, about 90% of them seen only once. The sequenced sample was memory CD8+ T cells from PBMCs. The subset was: CD45RO+ cells pooled with CCR7-negative TemRA cells. The receptors here all came from a man aged 18 to 29 in good health. Some clones in this sample may be carry-over from other donors' samples.

The V and J genes are TRBV11-1 and TRBJ2-1; no firm D call. CDR1 and CDR2 (germline): SGHAT, FQDESV (reference sequence). This CDR3 has 13 amino acids. With 1 base removed from V and 4 bases from J, the gap between germline ends came to 5 bases. The CDR3 loop is CASSLEVYNEQFF. The CDR3 bases are TGTGCCAGCAGCTTAGAGGTTTACAATGAGCAGTTCTTC.

This clone turned up a few times. Within the sample, other DNA sequences also encode this same CDR3. CDR3 in amino acids: CASSPSGSSYNEQFF. For the CDR3, the DNA is TGTGCCAGCAGCCCTAGCGGTAGCTCCTACAATGAGCAGTTCTTC. This rearrangement joins TRBV7-9 to TRBJ2-1; 7 bases fit TRBD2. CDR3 size: 15 residues. Germline trimming cut 5 bases from V and 0 bases from J; bases unmatched to any gene: 4. Per germline, CDR1 SEHNR and CDR2 FQNEAQ (reference sequence).

This clone was counted a single time. The chain is built from TRBV10-3 and TRBJ2-2; 10 bases map to TRBD2. The V gene's germline CDR1 is ENHRY and CDR2 SYGVKD. V was pared by 9 bases and J by 6 bases, with 7 bases of the junction left unmatched. The CDR3 spans 14 residues. CDR3 amino acids: CAIKREGGSGELFF. CDR3 DNA: TGTGCCATAAAGCGGGAGGGCGGGTCCGGGGAGCTGTTTTTT.

This clone was picked up one time. V usage is TRBV14 and J usage is TRBJ1-2, with TRBD1 matching 7 bases. J lost 8 bases, V lost 0 bases, and 9 bases had no gene match. Per germline, CDR1 SGHDN and CDR2 FVKESK. The CDR3 is 15 amino acids. The CDR3, as DNA: TGTGCCAGCAGCCAAGATTTGAGGGGGCTGCGAGGCTACACCTTC. This gives the protein CASSQDLRGLRGYTF.

This chain joins TRBV28 and TRBJ1-2, with D possibly TRBD1 on 6 matching bases. The ends were cut back, 5 bases at V and 0 bases at J, with 16 bases in the middle. The CDR3 covers 16 residues. The germline gives CDR1 MDHEN, CDR2 SYDVKM. The CDR3 is CASSAGQLPTNYGYTF. In DNA, the CDR3 is TGTGCCAGCAGTGCAGGACAGCTTCCTACTAACTATGGCTACACCTTC.

This chain joins TRBV27 and TRBJ2-7, with a possible D match to TRBD2 (6 bases). Germline V gives CDR1 MNHEY, CDR2 SMNVEV (reference sequence). The CDR3 totals 14 residues. V dropped 5 bases and J dropped 5 bases, with 16 bases sitting between them. The DNA for the CDR3 is TGTGCCAGCAGTGACTCGGGACTCCGGGACGAGCAGTACTTC. It is translated as CASSDSGLRDEQYF.

The V and J genes are TRBV7-8 and TRBJ2-5; D is perhaps TRBD2 (6 bases). CDR1 and CDR2 from the germline V gene are SGHVS and FQNEAQ. There are 18 residues in the CDR3. V lost 0 bases and J 4 bases, leaving 21 bases between the germline ends. DNA for the CDR3: TGTGCCAGCAGCTTAGCGGGGGGTTCAGGGAAGGTGAGAGAGACCCAGTACTTC. Translation: CASSLAGGSGKVRETQYF.

The rearrangement uses TRBV2 and TRBJ1-5; TRBD1 might be the D (6 bases). CDR3 length: 15 amino acids. Germline assignment: CDR1 SNHLY and CDR2 FYNNEI. The V end lost 0 bases, the J end lost 4 bases, and 10 bases lay between the germline ends. Here the CDR3 reads CASSEAHRANQPQHF. The CDR3 nucleotides read TGTGCCAGCAGTGAAGCCCACAGGGCGAATCAGCCCCAGCATTTT.

This chain links TRBV2 with TRBJ1-2; 8 bases match TRBD1. Germline V gives CDR1 SNHLY, CDR2 FYNNEI. Trimming at V came to 10 bases and at J to 0 bases, leaving 19 bases not matched to a gene. The CDR3 has 18 amino acids. DNA of the CDR3: TGTGCCACCAGAAACCCCAGATTAGGACAGGGAGCTAACTATGGCTACACCTTC. This translates into CATRNPRLGQGANYGYTF.

The CDR3 coding sequence is TGTGCCAGCAGCGTAACAGGGGGCAGGGAGCAGTTCTTC. This gives the protein CASSVTGGREQFF. V and J are TRBV7-2 and TRBJ2-1; 9 nucleotides agree with TRBD1. From germline, CDR1 is SGHTA and CDR2 FQGNSA. V trimming: 5 bases; J trimming: 10 bases; junction bases outside the gene matches: 6. The CDR3 covers 13 residues.

The rearrangement uses TRBV28 and TRBJ2-7; D might be TRBD1 (6 bases). The V and J ends lost 4 bases and 0 bases respectively, with 7 bases between them. Germline V lookup: CDR1 MDHEN, CDR2 SYDVKM. The CDR3 extends over 13 amino acids. In DNA, the CDR3 is TGTGCCAGCAGTTCAGGGGTCTCCTACGAGCAGTACTTC. Encoded protein: CASSSGVSYEQYF.

The V gene is TRBV5-5, the J gene TRBJ1-1; D not resolved. This CDR3 has 14 amino acids. V was pared by 1 base and J by 7 bases, with 14 bases between. CDR1 SGHKS and CDR2 YYEKEE come from the germline V gene (reference sequence). CDR3 sequence (DNA): TGTGCCAGCAGCTTGAAGACACTCGGTAGTGAAGCTTTCTTT. Translation gives CASSLKTLGSEAFF.

This clone was counted between two and nine times. The chain links TRBV7-2 to TRBJ1-5; the D is unclear. Germline V gene data show CDR1 as SGHTA and CDR2 as FQGNSA. CDR3 length: 15 amino acids. Trimming took 2 bases from V and 1 from J, leaving 9 bases between them. CDR3 coding DNA: TGTGCCAGCAGCTTATTTAGTGACAGCAATCAGCCCCAGCATTTT. Residues: CASSLFSDSNQPQHF. Filled out from reference TRBV7-2 and TRBJ1-5, the complete variable domain reads GAGVSQSPSNKVTEKGKDVELRCDPISGHTALYWYRQSLGQGLEFLIYFQGNSAPDKSGLPSDRFSAERTGGSVSTLTIQRTQQEDSAVYLCASSLFSDSNQPQHFGDGTRLSIL.

The chain is built from TRBV18 and TRBJ2-7, with 9 bases aligning to TRBD2. V was pared by 6 bases and J by 5 bases, with 8 bases of the junction left unmatched. Germline loops: CDR1 KGHSH, CDR2 LQKENI. This CDR3 spans 14 amino acids. The chain's CDR3 is CASSLSGSVDEQYF. Written as DNA, the CDR3 is TGTGCCAGCTCTCTTAGCGGGAGCGTCGACGAGCAGTACTTC. Looking up the rest from reference TRBV18 and TRBJ2-7 gives the full variable domain: NAGVMQNPRHLVRRRGQEARLRCSPMKGHSHVYWYRQLPEEGLKFMVYLQKENIIDESGMPKERFSAEFPKEGPSILRIQQVVRGDSAAYFCASSLSGSVDEQYFGPGTRLTVT.

The chain employs TRBV9 and TRBJ1-2; possible D gene TRBD1, 5 bases. The V gene's germline CDR1 is SGDLS and CDR2 YYNGEE. The CDR3 totals 18 residues. Trimming left V 3 bases short and J 0 bases short, with 21 bases between. The CDR3 loop reads CASSGGPLRGGANYGYTF. The DNA of the CDR3 is TGTGCCAGCAGCGGAGGACCCCTCCGGGGCGGCGCTAACTATGGCTACACCTTC.

V is TRBV9 and J is TRBJ2-3; 7 bases fit TRBD2. V shed 1 base, J shed 6 bases, and the junction held 17 bases outside the gene matches. The CDR3 is 18 amino acids. Germline V gene lookup returns CDR1 SGDLS and CDR2 YYNGEE. The CDR3, as DNA: TGTGCCAGCAGCGTACCTCGGGAGGCTAGCCAGGAGAAGGATACGCAGTATTTT. This codes for CASSVPREASQEKDTQYF.

V usage is TRBV27 and J usage is TRBJ2-3; TRBD2 might be the D (6 bases). CDR3 length: 13 amino acids. The V and J ends lost 1 base and 4 bases respectively, with 6 bases between them. Germline V gives CDR1 MNHEY, CDR2 SMNVEV (reference sequence). The CDR3 here is CASSLWRADTQYF. CDR3 in DNA: TGTGCCAGCAGTTTATGGAGGGCAGATACGCAGTATTTT.

The chain couples TRBV28 to TRBJ2-5, with D possibly being TRBD2 (5 bases). Germline V gene lookup returns CDR1 MDHEN and CDR2 SYDVKM. With 2 bases removed from V and 2 bases from J, the gap between germline ends came to 9 bases. The CDR3 extends over 14 amino acids. CDR3 region: CASSLPSGQETQYF. CDR3 coding DNA: TGTGCCAGCAGTTTACCCTCGGGGCAAGAGACCCAGTACTTC. Supplemented by reference TRBV28 and TRBJ2-5, the full variable domain reads DVKVTQSSRYLVKRTGEKVFLECVQDMDHENMFWYRQDPGLGLRLIYFSYDVKMKEKGDIPEGYSVSREKKERFSLILESASTNQTSMYLCASSLPSGQETQYFGPGTRLLVL.

This rearrangement joins TRBV11-2 to TRBJ2-1; D not certain. This CDR3 spans 17 amino acids. The germline gives CDR1 SGHAT, CDR2 FQNNGV. The V gene lost 5 bases and the J gene lost 5 bases, with 22 bases spanning the gap. CDR3 sequence (DNA): TGTGCCAGCAGCCCGAGATTGGGGTCGGCGGCGGACAATGAGCAGTTCTTC. Translation gives CASSPRLGSAADNEQFF.

The chain uses TRBV4-3 and TRBJ1-1, with D unresolved. Germline V lookup: CDR1 LGHNA, CDR2 YSLEER. The CDR3 spans 16 residues. V lost 4 bases and J lost 3, with 18 bases in between. The CDR3: CASSPGLGGRDTEAFF. As DNA, the CDR3 is TGCGCCAGCAGCCCAGGCCTTGGCGGCCGGGACACTGAAGCTTTCTTT.

This chain uses TRBV6-1 with TRBJ2-7; maybe TRBD1 (6 bases). V was clipped by 7 bases and J by 3 bases, with 16 bases between them. The CDR3 sequence is 14 residues long. The germline V gene encodes CDR1 MNHNS and CDR2 SASEGT. The DNA of the CDR3 is TGTGCCAGCACCGCAACAGGGCCCCACTACGAGCAGTACTTC. Translated, it gives CASTATGPHYEQYF.

The chain links TRBV7-2 to TRBJ1-2; TRBD1 matches at 7 bases. This CDR3 spans 14 amino acids. CDR1 SGHTA and CDR2 FQGNSA come from the germline V gene. J gave up 0 bases and V 6 bases, and 4 bases lay outside the gene matches. This CDR3 is CASRRTGANYGYTF. In DNA, the CDR3 is TGTGCCAGCAGAAGAACAGGGGCTAACTATGGCTACACCTTC.

The chain has TRBV4-3 and TRBJ2-1; TRBD2 agrees at 8 bases. The CDR3 sequence is 16 residues long. After removal of 4 bases from V and 2 bases from J, the junction contained 7 bases not matched to a gene. Germline V gene lookup returns CDR1 LGHNA and CDR2 YSLEER. The CDR3 nucleotides are TGCGCCAGCAGCCCTAGCGGGTCACCTACCTACAATGAGCAGTTCTTC. This translates into CASSPSGSPTYNEQFF.

V is TRBV28 and J is TRBJ2-7; TRBD2 matches 11 bases. V lost 6 bases and J lost 4; bases outside the gene matches: 11. Germline-derived CDR1 and CDR2 are MDHEN and SYDVKM. CDR3 length equals 16 residues. This CDR3 reads CASRPEIAGGPYEQYF. In DNA form, the CDR3 reads TGTGCCAGCAGGCCTGAAATAGCGGGAGGGCCGTACGAGCAGTACTTC.

The genes are TRBV5-6 and TRBJ1-4; tentatively, D is TRBD1 (6 bases). Germline-derived CDR1 and CDR2 are SGHDT and YYEEEE. V lost 0 bases, J lost 2 bases, and 14 bases lay in between. This CDR3 contains 17 residues. CDR3 DNA sequence: TGTGCCAGCAGCTTGGTCGTCAGGGGAGGGACTAATGAAAAACTGTTTTTT. This sequence encodes CASSLVVRGGTNEKLFF. The whole variable domain, remainder taken from reference TRBV5-6 and TRBJ1-4, is DAGVTQSPTHLIKTRGQQVTLRCSPKSGHDTVSWYQQALGQGPQFIFQYYEEEERQRGNFPDRFSGHQFPNYSSELNVNALLLGDSALYLCASSLVVRGGTNEKLFFGSGTQLSVL.

DNA for the CDR3: TGTGCCAGCAGTTCCCCCCCCCAAGAGACCCAGTACTTC. This translates into CASSSPPQETQYF. This chain connects TRBV27 to TRBJ2-5, with D unresolved. The CDR3 contains 13 residues. Looked up from germline, CDR1 is MNHEY and CDR2 is SMNVEV (reference sequence). V was shortened by 4 bases and J by 1 base, with 7 bases between the two germline ends.